This entry features one TCR beta chain sequence. Sequence at one end of the junction differs from germline and may be a read error. The CDR3 is made up of 12 amino acids. Germline CDR1 and CDR2: SGHTA and FQGNSA. The sample is drawn from a study of T cells after yellow fever vaccination. 5'RACE template switching generated TCR cDNA, adding a universal primer site and UMIs. TCRdb processed the 5' RACE reads anew with MiXCR; each CDR3 protein has one entry. Of 90,000 to 130,000 distinct CDR3 sequences listed, under 9% are singletons. The clonotype comes from a man aged 30-40 years who received the YFV17D yellow fever vaccine. This specimen consisted of CD8+ T cells sorted from PBMCs, obtained 45 days after the yellow fever booster vaccination. The gene calls are TRBV7-2 and TRBJ2-1; TRBD2 matches 7 bases. The CDR3: CASSLATSEQFF. For the CDR3, the DNA is TGTGCCAGCAGCCTAGCGACTAGCGAGCAGTTCTTC.